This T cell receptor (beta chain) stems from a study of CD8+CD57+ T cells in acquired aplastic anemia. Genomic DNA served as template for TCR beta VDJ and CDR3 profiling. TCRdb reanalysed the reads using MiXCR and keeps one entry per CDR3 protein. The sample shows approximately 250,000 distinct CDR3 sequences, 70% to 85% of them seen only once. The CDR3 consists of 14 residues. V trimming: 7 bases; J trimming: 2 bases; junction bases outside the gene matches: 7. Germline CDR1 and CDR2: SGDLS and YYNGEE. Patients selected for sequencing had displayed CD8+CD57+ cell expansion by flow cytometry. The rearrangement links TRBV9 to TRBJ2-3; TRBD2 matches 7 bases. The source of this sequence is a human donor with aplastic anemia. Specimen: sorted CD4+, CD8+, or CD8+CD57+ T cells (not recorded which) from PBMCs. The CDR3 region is CASGGTTFTDTQYF. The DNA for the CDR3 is TGTGCCAGCGGCGGGACTACCTTCACAGATACGCAGTATTTT.